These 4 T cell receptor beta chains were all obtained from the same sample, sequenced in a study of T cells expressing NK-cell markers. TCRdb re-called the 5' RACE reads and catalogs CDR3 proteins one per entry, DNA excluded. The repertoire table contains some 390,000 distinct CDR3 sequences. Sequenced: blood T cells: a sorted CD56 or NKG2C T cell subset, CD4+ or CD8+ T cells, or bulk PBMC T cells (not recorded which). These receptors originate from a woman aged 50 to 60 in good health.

The CDR3 spells CSARAGTELAKNIQYF. The gene calls are TRBV20-1 and TRBJ2-4; the D call from TCRdb, TRBD1, cannot be confirmed without DNA. CDR1 is DFQATT, CDR2 SNEGSKA, per germline (reference sequence). The CDR3 totals 16 residues.

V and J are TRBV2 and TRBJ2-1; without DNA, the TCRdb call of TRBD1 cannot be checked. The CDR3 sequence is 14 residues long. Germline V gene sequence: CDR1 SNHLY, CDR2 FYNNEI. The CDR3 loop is CASTDRGWGNEQFF.

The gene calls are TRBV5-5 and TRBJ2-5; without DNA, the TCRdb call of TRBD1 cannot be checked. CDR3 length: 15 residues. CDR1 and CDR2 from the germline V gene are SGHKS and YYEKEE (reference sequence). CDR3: CASSSGPSWGETQYF.

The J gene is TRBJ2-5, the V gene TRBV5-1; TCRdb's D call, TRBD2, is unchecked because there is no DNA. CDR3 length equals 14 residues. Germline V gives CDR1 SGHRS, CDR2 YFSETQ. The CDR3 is CASSRRERGETQYF.